These T cell receptor beta chains were read from a single sample in a study of blood T cell repertoires in COVID-19. The assay was immunoSEQ multiplex PCR, and TCRdb's table has in-frame clones only and misses some. Among more than 95,000 clones, 90% were seen once, and the ten largest hold 1.5% to 2%. The sequenced material came from peripheral blood. The origin of the receptors is a man between 60 and 75 years old with acute or convalescent COVID-19. The conserved cysteine and the conserved F or W are not part of the CDR3 here.

>TRBV20-1|TRBJ2-1
SASDSGGARDEQF
>TRBV7-8|TRBJ1-1
ASSLRLGTEAF
>TRBV15|TRBJ2-2
ATSRDPTGELF
>TRBV2|TRBJ1-5
ASSGRSEGSNQPQH
>TRBV5-8|TRBJ1-1
ASSTGEGDTEAF
>TRBV5-1|TRBJ2-5
ASSSRGSGYQETQY
>TRBV7-8|TRBJ1-1
ASSADRTTEAF
>TRBV12-3/TRBV12-4|TRBJ1-4
ASSPRGRKLF
>TRBV19|TRBJ2-1
ASSLGQGASIFYNEQF
>TRBV5-1|TRBJ1-2
ASSLDGVRRGYT
>TRBV5-1|TRBJ1-1
ASSYDRGRTEAF
>TRBV4-1|TRBJ1-2
ASSHPTGGSYGYT
>TRBV3-1/TRBV3-2|TRBJ2-5
ASSPLPIAGGQSRKETQY
>TRBV18|TRBJ1-5
ASSPDTGNQPQH
>TRBV7-2|TRBJ2-3
ASSLADTQY
>TRBV5-4|TRBJ1-1
ASSPGRGALNTEAF
>TRBV18|TRBJ1-1
ASSPLSGGRVEAF
>TRBV7-2|TRBJ1-2
ASSLGPTNYGYT
>TRBV5-6|TRBJ2-7
ASSLIDRAYEQY
>TRBV6-5|TRBJ2-1
AVAVSGTGGNEQF
>TRBV5-1|TRBJ1-2
ASSGTGENGYT
>TRBV7-9|TRBJ1-2
ASRSGSLPGGYT
>TRBV5-1|TRBJ2-1
ASSSAGSGLSYNEQF
>TRBV11-2|TRBJ2-3
ASSYGTRADTQY
>TRBV6-5|TRBJ2-3
ATKTGGAGNTQY
>TRBV6-4|TRBJ2-1
ASSDLYSSSYNEQF
>TRBV7-9|TRBJ1-2
ASSLGGAYYGYT
>TRBV18|TRBJ2-1
ASSPYTSGGENEQF
>TRBV30|TRBJ1-5
AWSPGGYSNQPQH
>TRBV10-1|TRBJ2-3
ASSQDRGTDTQY
>TRBV5-8|TRBJ2-1
ASSSDRTRYYNEQF
>TRBV7-6|TRBJ1-3
ASSPQTGGGNTIY
>TRBV4-2|TRBJ1-2
ASSQDWRVGTGARANYGYT
>TRBV27|TRBJ1-2
ASSLSISYGYT
>TRBV2|TRBJ2-3
ASTWSGQENTDTQY
>TRBV7-9|TRBJ1-2
ASSLGGGYT
>TRBV7-9|TRBJ2-2
ASSLVYPGPPANTGELF
>TRBV6-5|TRBJ2-6
ASILLARGANVLT
>TRBV11-2|TRBJ2-6
ASSRVAGANVLT
>TRBV27|TRBJ1-2
ASSSKRNYGYT
>TRBV18|TRBJ1-1
ASSQRDREAF
>TRBV6-1|TRBJ1-1
ASSEASTVYVEAF